This T cell receptor beta chain was sequenced for a study of T cell changes during pregnancy in multiple sclerosis. Trimming removed 3 bases at V and 1 base at J, with 20 bases between. The CDR3 consists of 18 residues. Germline CDR1 and CDR2: MDHEN and SYDVKM. Clones were sequenced by immunoSEQ multiplex PCR, and TCRdb holds only the in-frame ones, with some missing. This table holds 65,000 to 75,000 clones, roughly 92% found once. This rearrangement joins TRBV28 to TRBJ2-3, with D perhaps TRBD1 (6 bases). This TCR derives from a female donor in good health, enrolled as a control in a pregnancy study. This sample comprised peripheral blood, obtained after pregnancy. CDR3 nucleotide sequence: TGTGCCAGCAGTTTTTCGTCAGGGGCCGTCCTAGGCACAGATACGCAGTATTTT. Protein product: CASSFSSGAVLGTDTQYF.